This T cell receptor (beta chain) is drawn from a study of CD8 T cells in ankylosing spondylitis. Study-wide results and limits: Ankylosing spondylitis blood appeared to be characterized by a TCR beta motif of roughly eight highly homologous variants. Prior literature has documented some motif variants in synovial fluid and blood from reactive arthritis. Reports say disease-linked clones showed up significantly more in matched ankylosing spondylitis synovial fluid.

CDR1 and CDR2 (germline): SNHLY, FYNNEI. Between the trimmed V and J ends, which lost 7 bases and 0 bases, there was a span of 21 bases. The CDR3 totals 17 residues. TCRdb ran MiXCR on the 5' RACE reads and lists one entry per CDR3 protein. The sample yields a few hundred thousand distinct CDR3 sequences, around 10% seen once. Concerning this clonotype itself: Its matching antigen is unknown.

The chain employs TRBV2 and TRBJ1-1; D may be TRBD1 (5 bases). This clonotype originated in a female donor with ankylosing spondylitis or in good health (not recorded which). The sample was blood, either unsorted or a sorted T cell fraction (not recorded which). CDR3 bases: TGTGCCAGCACCAAAGGAGGGGTACGGGGCATGAACACTGAAGCTTTCTTT. Translated: CASTKGGVRGMNTEAFF.